Following are 17 T cell receptor beta chains from one sample sequenced in a study of PD-L1 blockade in urothelial cancer. Method: immunoSEQ multiplex PCR; TCRdb's copy keeps in-frame clones and lacks some. Of tens of thousands of clones in the sample, about 81% were seen once. Source: PBMCs, taken around atezolizumab (anti-PD-L1) treatment. Receptor source: an older man with urothelial cancer.

Of note for this clone: The junction departs from germline at one end; a sequencing error may be responsible. J is TRBJ2-7 and V is TRBV2; either TRBD1 or TRBD2 may supply D (10 bases each). The CDR3 is 14 amino acids. CDR1 SNHLY and CDR2 FYNNEI come from the germline V gene. In nucleotides, the CDR3 is TGTGCCAGTATAGGGACAGGGGACACTAGCGGGGTGAACTTC. As protein: CASIGTGDTSGVNF.

The chain has TRBV7-3 and TRBJ1-5; D gene unclear. In germline, CDR1 is SGHTA, CDR2 FQGTGA. The CDR3 totals 13 residues. Trimming cost V 3 bases and J 5 bases, with 8 bases left between them. This CDR3 reads CASSFLGHQPQHF. Here the CDR3 DNA reads TGTGCCAGCAGCTTTCTCGGTCATCAGCCCCAGCATTTT.

The rearrangement joins TRBV21-1 to TRBJ1-6; TRBD1, the table's D call, was not compared with the DNA. TRBV21-1 is shown as a pseudogene. The CDR3 contains 15 residues. The CDR3: CASSTPTAYNSPLHF. The DNA for the CDR3 is TGTGCCAGCAGCACGCCGACAGCCTATAATTCACCCCTCCACTTT.

The chain couples TRBV10-3 to TRBJ1-2; 8 nucleotides match TRBD1. CDR3 size: 13 residues. J gave up 6 bases and V 6 bases, and 6 bases lay outside the gene matches. CDR1 is ENHRY, CDR2 SYGVKD, per germline. Here the CDR3 DNA reads TGTGCCATCAGCGCGGACAGGGTAAATGGCTACACCTTC. Translating it yields CAISADRVNGYTF.

The chain has TRBV2 and TRBJ2-1; 10 bases agree with TRBD2. Germline assignment: CDR1 SNHLY and CDR2 FYNNEI. The CDR3 is 13 amino acids. After removal of 5 bases from V and 7 bases from J, the junction contained 2 bases not matched to a gene. In DNA form, the CDR3 reads TGTGCCAGCAGTAGCGGGAGGGGGAATGAGCAGTTCTTC. Amino acids: CASSSGRGNEQFF.

The chain recombines TRBV27 with TRBJ1-3, with 7 bases aligning to TRBD1. This CDR3 is 16 amino acids long. Trimming cost V 5 bases and J 2 bases; bases outside gene matches: 9. Looked up from germline, CDR1 is MNHEY and CDR2 is SMNVEV (reference sequence). The CDR3 loop reads CASSATGVLTGNTIYF. The CDR3 DNA reads TGTGCCAGCAGTGCAACAGGGGTCCTCACTGGAAACACCATATATTTT.

J is TRBJ2-3 and V is TRBV19; 7 bases are a match to TRBD2. With 4 bases clipped from V and 6 bases from J, the junction kept 7 bases outside the gene matches. The V gene's germline CDR1 is LNHDA and CDR2 SQIVND (reference sequence). The CDR3 has 14 residues. The CDR3 region has the DNA TGTGCCAGTAGTAGGGTTGGGGGGGAGGATACGCAGTATTTT. Its translation: CASSRVGGEDTQYF.

This chain connects TRBV19 to TRBJ1-1, with TRBD1 matching over 9 bases. V shed 6 bases, J shed 3 bases, and the junction held 8 bases outside the gene matches. Germline V gives CDR1 LNHDA, CDR2 SQIVND (reference sequence). This CDR3 has 15 amino acids. In nucleotides, the CDR3 is TGTGCCAGTAGACCCCCGGGACAGGGAGACACTGAAGCTTTCTTT. Amino acids: CASRPPGQGDTEAFF.

This chain uses TRBV6-6 with TRBJ1-6; TRBD1 is a possible D gene (6 bases). The germline CDR1 and CDR2 sequences are MNHNY and SVGAGI (reference sequence). Trimming took off 6 bases at V and 2 bases at J, with 11 bases between the two ends. The CDR3 consists of 15 residues. CDR3 protein: CASSQGTPYNSPLHF. CDR3 coding DNA: TGTGCCAGCAGCCAGGGGACCCCCTATAATTCACCCCTCCACTTT.

The V and J genes are TRBV27 and TRBJ2-7; 7 positions match TRBD1. V was pared by 0 bases and J by 0 bases, with 8 bases of the junction left unmatched. The germline CDR1 and CDR2 sequences are MNHEY and SMNVEV (reference sequence). The CDR3 length is 17 residues. CDR3 region: CASSLSRTGESSYEQYF. DNA of the CDR3: TGTGCCAGCAGTTTATCGAGGACAGGCGAGAGCTCCTACGAGCAGTACTTC.

This clone is a singleton in its sample. The CDR3 nucleotides read TGTGCCAGCTCACCACAGGCAGGGGCCGGCAACACTGAAGCTTTCTTT. Translated, it gives CASSPQAGAGNTEAFF. The chain couples TRBV18 to TRBJ1-1, with D possibly matching TRBD1 (6 bases). The CDR3 runs 16 residues. Between the trimmed V and J ends, which lost 1 base and 2 bases, there was a span of 14 bases. Germline CDR1 KGHSH, CDR2 LQKENI.

J is TRBJ2-1 and V is TRBV5-4; TRBD2 agrees at 7 bases. Trimming took 3 bases from V and 4 from J; bases not matched to a gene: 4. This CDR3 comprises 14 residues. Germline V gives CDR1 SGHNT, CDR2 YYREEE (reference sequence). The CDR3 nucleotides read TGTGCCAGCAGCTCGGGGGGTCAATACAATGAGCAGTTCTTC. Encoded protein: CASSSGGQYNEQFF.

The chain employs TRBV19 and TRBJ2-7; the D is unclear. Germline V gene lookup returns CDR1 LNHDA and CDR2 SQIVND (reference sequence). The V end lost 3 bases, the J end lost 3 bases, and 9 bases lay between the germline ends. CDR3 length equals 13 residues. The CDR3 nucleotides are TGTGCCAGTAGTATCACAGTAGGCTACGAGCAGTACTTC. Translating gives CASSITVGYEQYF.

This chain connects TRBV30 to TRBJ2-3; 9 nucleotides align to TRBD2. With 3 bases clipped from V and 1 base from J, the junction kept 5 bases outside the gene matches. The CDR3 is 15 residues long. The germline CDR1 and CDR2 sequences are GTSNPN and SVGIG (reference sequence). Written as DNA, the CDR3 is TGTGCCTGGAGACTTAGCGGGAGCGGCACAGATACGCAGTATTTT. Protein product: CAWRLSGSGTDTQYF.

The chain has TRBV27 and TRBJ1-6, with D possibly matching TRBD1 (6 bases). In germline, CDR1 is MNHEY, CDR2 SMNVEV (reference sequence). The CDR3 is 14 amino acids. The V and J ends lost 6 bases and 5 bases respectively, with 11 bases between them. The DNA for the CDR3 is TGTGCCAGCAGGGGACACGCCAATAATTCACCCCTCCACTTT. Translated, it gives CASRGHANNSPLHF.

The chain links TRBV5-4 to TRBJ2-6; 8 bases are a match to TRBD1. Trimming cost V 3 bases and J 2 bases; bases outside gene matches: 4. Germline assignment: CDR1 SGHNT and CDR2 YYREEE (reference sequence). The CDR3 is 16 amino acids. The CDR3 DNA is TGTGCCAGCAGCTGGACAGGGAAGACTGGGGCCAACGTCCTGACTTTC. Translating gives CASSWTGKTGANVLTF.

There are many counts of this clone. The V call is TRBV6-4, the J call TRBJ2-1, with a weak D call TRBD2 (6 bases). The CDR3 runs 14 residues. V was cut by 0 bases and J by 5 bases, with 8 bases left in between. The V gene's germline CDR1 is MRHNA and CDR2 SNTAGT. CDR3 bases: TGTGCCAGCAGTGACTCGGAGGGACACAATGAGCAGTTCTTC. Translated, it gives CASSDSEGHNEQFF.